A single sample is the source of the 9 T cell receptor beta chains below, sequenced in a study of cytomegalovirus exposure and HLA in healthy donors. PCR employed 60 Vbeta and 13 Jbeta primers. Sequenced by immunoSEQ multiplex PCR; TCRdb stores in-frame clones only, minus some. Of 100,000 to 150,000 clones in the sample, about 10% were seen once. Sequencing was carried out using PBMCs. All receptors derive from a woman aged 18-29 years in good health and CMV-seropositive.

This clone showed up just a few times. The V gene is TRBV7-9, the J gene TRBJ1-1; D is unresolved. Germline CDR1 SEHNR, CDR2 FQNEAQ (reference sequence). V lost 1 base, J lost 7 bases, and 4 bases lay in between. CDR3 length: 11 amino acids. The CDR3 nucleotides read TGTGCCAGCAGCTTAGGCAGTGAAGCTTTCTTT. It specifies CASSLGSEAFF.

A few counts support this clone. The CDR3 sequence: CASREDGPAYTF. The CDR3 DNA sequence: TGTGCCAGCAGGGAGGACGGGCCTGCCTACACCTTC. The chain links TRBV2 to TRBJ1-2; D not resolved. V lost 6 bases, J lost 10 bases, and 15 bases lay in between. CDR1 and CDR2 from the germline V gene are SNHLY and FYNNEI. The CDR3 spans 12 residues.

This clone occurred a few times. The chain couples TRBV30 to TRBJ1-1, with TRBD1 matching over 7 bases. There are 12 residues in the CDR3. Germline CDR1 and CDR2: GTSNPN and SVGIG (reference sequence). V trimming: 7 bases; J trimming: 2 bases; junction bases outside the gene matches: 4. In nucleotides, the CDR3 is TGTGCCTCGGACAGGCTAAACACTGAAGCTTTCTTT. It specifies CASDRLNTEAFF.

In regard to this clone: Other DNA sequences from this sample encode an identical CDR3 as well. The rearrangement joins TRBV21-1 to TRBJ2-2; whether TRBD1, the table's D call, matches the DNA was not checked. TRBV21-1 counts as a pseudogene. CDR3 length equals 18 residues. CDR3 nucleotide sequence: TGTGCCAGCAGCAGACATCTTACGGGACAGGGTTGGACCGGGGAGCTGTTTTTT. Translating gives CASSRHLTGQGWTGELFF.

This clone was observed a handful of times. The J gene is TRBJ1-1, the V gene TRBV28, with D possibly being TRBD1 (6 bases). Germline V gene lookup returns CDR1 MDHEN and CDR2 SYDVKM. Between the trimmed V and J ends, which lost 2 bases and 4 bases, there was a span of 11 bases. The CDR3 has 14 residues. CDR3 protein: CASSLEGGITEAFF. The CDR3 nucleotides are TGTGCCAGCAGTTTAGAAGGGGGTATCACTGAAGCTTTCTTT. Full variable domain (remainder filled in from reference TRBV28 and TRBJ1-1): DVKVTQSSRYLVKRTGEKVFLECVQDMDHENMFWYRQDPGLGLRLIYFSYDVKMKEKGDIPEGYSVSREKKERFSLILESASTNQTSMYLCASSLEGGITEAFFGQGTRLTVV.

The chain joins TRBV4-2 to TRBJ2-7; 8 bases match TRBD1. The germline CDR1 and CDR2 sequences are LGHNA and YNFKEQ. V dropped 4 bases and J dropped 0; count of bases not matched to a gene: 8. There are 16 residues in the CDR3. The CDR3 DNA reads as TGTGCCAGCAGCCGAACGACAGGGGTCGTCTCCTACGAGCAGTACTTC. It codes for CASSRTTGVVSYEQYF.

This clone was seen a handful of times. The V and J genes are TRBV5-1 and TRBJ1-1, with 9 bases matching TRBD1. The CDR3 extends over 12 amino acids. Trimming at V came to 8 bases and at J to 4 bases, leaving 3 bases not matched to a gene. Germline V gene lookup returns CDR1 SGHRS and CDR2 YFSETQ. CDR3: CASRQGGTEAFF. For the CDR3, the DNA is TGCGCCAGTCGACAGGGGGGCACTGAAGCTTTCTTT.

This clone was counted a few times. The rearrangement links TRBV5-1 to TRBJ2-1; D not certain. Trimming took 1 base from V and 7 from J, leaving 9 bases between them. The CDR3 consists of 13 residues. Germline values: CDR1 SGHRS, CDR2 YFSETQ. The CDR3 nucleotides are TGCGCCAGCAGCTTGTTAACAGAAAATGAGCAGTTCTTC. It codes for CASSLLTENEQFF. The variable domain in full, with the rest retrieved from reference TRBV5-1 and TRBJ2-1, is KAGVTQTPRYLIKTRGQQVTLSCSPISGHRSVSWYQQTPGQGLQFLFEYFSETQRNKGNFPGRFSGRQFSNSRSEMNVSTLELGDSALYLCASSLLTENEQFFGPGTRLTVL.

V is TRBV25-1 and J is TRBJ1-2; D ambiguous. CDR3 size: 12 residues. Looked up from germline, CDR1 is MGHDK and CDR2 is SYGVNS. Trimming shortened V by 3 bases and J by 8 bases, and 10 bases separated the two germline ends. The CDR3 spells CASSEPGRGYTF. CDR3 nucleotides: TGTGCCAGCAGTGAGCCCGGTCGGGGCTACACCTTC.